The clone carrying this T cell receptor beta chain was found a few times. The antigen is undetermined. These data come from a study of post-analysis software for immune sequencing data. The wider study: Relapsing-remitting, secondary progressive and progressive-relapsing courses of multiple sclerosis were included.

The CDR3 loop spans 18 amino acids. V was shortened by 2 bases and J by 0 bases, with 17 bases between the two germline ends. From germline, CDR1 is WNHNN and CDR2 SYGVQD (reference sequence). Unique molecular identifiers were built into the TCR beta cDNA libraries. From the PCR reads, TCRdb called clonotypes with MiXCR, one entry per CDR3 protein. The repertoire holds 400,000 to 500,000 distinct CDR3 sequences, with over 30% as singletons. Points from the study as a whole: Relative to controls, patients with multiple sclerosis showed significantly lower normalized Chao1 diversity. With TRBV5-6, TRBV5-1 and TRBV20-1 included, about 5 TRBV segments were more frequent in patients than in controls.

Sequences were obtained from blood. The chain is built from TRBV10-1 and TRBJ2-1; weak D call: TRBD1 (5 bases). The TCR was taken from a girl under 10 years old with multiple sclerosis. The CDR3 DNA reads as TGCGCCAGCAGTGAGATTATAGGGGCTCTCAGCTCCTACAATGAGCAGTTCTTC. It yields the protein CASSEIIGALSSYNEQFF.